Presented here are 18 T cell receptor beta chains from one specimen sequenced in a study of T cell repertoires in cytomegalovirus infection. What these receptors recognize is not known. From the reads, TCRdb called clonotypes with MiXCR, one entry per CDR3 protein. This table holds roughly 110,000 distinct CDR3 sequences, 30% to 35% found once. The source material was CD8+ T cells from cultured PBMCs, sampled from culture after CMV antigen stimulation. The receptors derive from a human donor in good health (CMV status not recorded). Some clones in this sample may be carry-over from other donors' samples.

This clonotype was seen a few times. The V call is TRBV4-1, the J call TRBJ2-7; no reliable D call. V was trimmed by 0 bases and J by 0 bases, leaving 6 bases between them. The CDR3 contains 14 residues. The germline gives CDR1 MGHRA, CDR2 YSYEKL. The CDR3 DNA reads TGCGCCAGCAGCCAAGAAGAGAGCTCCTACGAGCAGTACTTC. Its protein is CASSQEESSYEQYF.

This clonotype was detected a few times. The CDR3 nucleotides are TGTGCCAGCAGCCAAGATCAGGGGAACGAGCAGTACTTC. This encodes CASSQDQGNEQYF. The chain carries TRBV14 and TRBJ2-7; D might be TRBD1 (6 bases). The V gene lost 0 bases and the J gene lost 5 bases, with 8 bases spanning the gap. CDR1 and CDR2 from the germline V gene are SGHDN and FVKESK. The CDR3 runs to 13 residues.

This clonotype was found many times. The rearrangement uses TRBV24-1 and TRBJ2-2, with TRBD2 as a possible D gene (5 bases). The CDR3 spans 16 residues. Between the trimmed V and J ends, which lost 0 bases and 0 bases, there was a span of 7 bases. Germline V gene lookup returns CDR1 KGHDR and CDR2 SFDVKD. The CDR3 sequence: CATSDLGESNTGELFF. DNA of the CDR3: TGTGCCACCAGTGATTTGGGGGAGTCGAACACCGGGGAGCTGTTTTTT.

V and J are TRBV7-2 and TRBJ2-1; possibly TRBD1 or TRBD2 for D (6 bases each). The V gene's germline CDR1 is SGHTA and CDR2 FQGNSA. Between the trimmed V and J ends, which lost 1 base and 7 bases, there was a span of 14 bases. CDR3 size: 15 residues. CDR3 sequence: CASSLVPGAGNEQFF. The CDR3 DNA sequence: TGTGCCAGCAGCTTAGTCCCAGGGGCGGGGAATGAGCAGTTCTTC.

This clonotype has ten or more counts. This rearrangement joins TRBV7-8 to TRBJ2-7; TRBD2 might be the D (6 bases). The CDR3 covers 15 residues. Germline V lookup: CDR1 SGHVS, CDR2 FQNEAQ. V gave up 1 base and J gave up 9 bases, with 19 bases separating them. CDR3 DNA: TGTGCCAGCAGCTTAGATTTAGCGGTCTCAGCGGGGCAGTACTTC. Amino acids: CASSLDLAVSAGQYF. Full variable domain (rest looked up from reference TRBV7-8 and TRBJ2-7): GAGVSQSPRYKVAKRGQDVALRCDPISGHVSLFWYQQALGQGPEFLTYFQNEAQLDKSGLPSDRFFAERPEGSVSTLKIQRTQQEDSAVYLCASSLDLAVSAGQYFGPGTRLTVT.

The J gene is TRBJ1-2, the V gene TRBV5-1, with 7 bases aligning to TRBD1. Germline loops: CDR1 SGHRS, CDR2 YFSETQ. V shed 3 bases and J 5 bases; nucleotides not matched to a gene: 10. This CDR3 region has 15 residues. CDR3 region: CASSSIPTGFYGYTF. The CDR3 region has the DNA TGCGCCAGCAGCTCTATTCCGACAGGGTTTTATGGCTACACCTTC.

The chain links TRBV11-1 to TRBJ2-7; no firm D call. The germline CDR1 and CDR2 sequences are SGHAT and FQDESV (reference sequence). The CDR3 runs to 13 residues. V lost 1 base and J lost 3, with 7 bases in between. The CDR3 nucleotides are TGTGCCAGCAGCTTAGGCACAGTCTACGAGCAGTACTTC. Protein: CASSLGTVYEQYF.

The genes are TRBV29-1 and TRBJ2-3, with 8 bases that match TRBD2. Per the germline V gene, CDR1 is SQVTM and CDR2 is ANQGSEA. Germline trimming cut 4 bases from V and 3 bases from J; bases unmatched to any gene: 6. The CDR3 has 14 residues. CDR3 bases: TGCAGCGTTGTAGGTCGGGGGGGGACAGATACGCAGTATTTT. It is translated as CSVVGRGGTDTQYF.

This clonotype occurred many times. This chain connects TRBV12-3 or TRBV12-4 to TRBJ1-4; TRBD1 matches 8 bases. The ends lost 7 bases at V and 6 bases at J; junction bases unmatched: 10. This CDR3 spans 15 amino acids. The DNA for the CDR3 is TGTGCCAGCAAGCCGACAGGGGATGTGGATGAAAAACTGTTTTTT. Translating it yields CASKPTGDVDEKLFF.

This clonotype was detected only a few times. The chain couples TRBV12-3 or TRBV12-4 to TRBJ2-7, with 7 positions matching TRBD1. V dropped 8 bases and J dropped 0; count of bases not matched to a gene: 7. The CDR3 loop spans 14 amino acids. In nucleotides, the CDR3 is TGTGCCAGCTGTGATGACAGGGACTCCTACGAGCAGTACTTC. Amino acids: CASCDDRDSYEQYF.

The chain carries TRBV24-1 and TRBJ2-2, with a tentative D call TRBD1 (5 bases). The germline CDR1 and CDR2 sequences are KGHDR and SFDVKD. The CDR3 has 16 residues. V was trimmed by 4 bases and J by 1 base, leaving 12 bases between them. The CDR3 loop reads CATSDRNTGNTGELFF. CDR3 nucleotides: TGTGCCACCAGTGACCGGAATACAGGGAACACCGGGGAGCTGTTTTTT.

This clonotype was counted only a few times. This sequence joins TRBV7-8 and TRBJ2-7; TRBD2 might be the D (5 bases). Germline values: CDR1 SGHVS, CDR2 FQNEAQ. This CDR3 has 13 residues. V dropped 3 bases and J dropped 7 bases, with 13 bases sitting between them. The CDR3 protein is CASSFVYGNEQYF. CDR3 coding DNA: TGTGCCAGCAGCTTTGTGTACGGGAATGAGCAGTACTTC.

Many counts were recorded for this clonotype. V is TRBV7-2 and J is TRBJ2-5; the D is unclear. Germline-derived CDR1 and CDR2 are SGHTA and FQGNSA. The germline V and J ends were trimmed by 2 bases and 2 bases, with 18 bases remaining between them. CDR3 length: 17 residues. The CDR3 sequence: CASSLPPTRIAQETQYF. For the CDR3, the DNA is TGTGCCAGCAGCTTACCGCCCACCCGTATAGCACAAGAGACCCAGTACTTC.

This clonotype was detected only a few times. The J gene is TRBJ1-5, the V gene TRBV20-1; D is uncertain. Germline V gene sequence: CDR1 DFQATT, CDR2 SNEGSKA (reference sequence). The V gene lost 2 bases and the J gene lost 4 bases, with 9 bases spanning the gap. This CDR3 is built from 13 residues. The CDR3 loop reads CSARLSENQPQHF. The CDR3 region has the DNA TGCAGTGCTAGACTTTCAGAAAATCAGCCCCAGCATTTT.

This clonotype was seen a handful of times. The rearrangement joins TRBV29-1 to TRBJ2-3; maybe TRBD2 (7 bases). The CDR3 covers 14 residues. CDR1 SQVTM and CDR2 ANQGSEA come from the germline V gene. V was pared by 5 bases and J by 4 bases, with 16 bases between. The CDR3 DNA follows: TGCAGCGTTCCCTCGGGGGGCGCCGCAGATACGCAGTATTTT. Translating gives CSVPSGGAADTQYF.

This clonotype turned up a few times. V and J are TRBV6-5 and TRBJ1-6; D uncertain. Per germline, CDR1 MNHEY and CDR2 SVGAGI. The V gene lost 4 bases and the J gene lost 7 bases, with 17 bases spanning the gap. The CDR3 is 16 residues long. CDR3: CASSFGAYGPNSPLHF. The CDR3 region has the DNA TGTGCCAGCAGTTTTGGAGCGTATGGCCCCAATTCACCCCTCCACTTT.

This clonotype occurred a few times. This chain links TRBV12-3 or TRBV12-4 with TRBJ2-3, with D possibly matching TRBD2 (6 bases). CDR3 size: 17 residues. V was clipped by 7 bases and J by 4 bases, with 24 bases between them. The CDR3 spells CASTLLGGEGVADTQYF. DNA of the CDR3: TGTGCCAGCACCCTGTTGGGGGGTGAAGGGGTTGCAGATACGCAGTATTTT.

The J gene is TRBJ2-7, the V gene TRBV23-1; a weak D match, TRBD1 (5 bases). TRBV23-1 counts as an open reading frame of uncertain function. V was shortened by 3 bases and J by 1 base, with 10 bases between the two germline ends. The CDR3 contains 14 residues. CDR3 sequence reads: CASSHQTASYEQYF. CDR3 nucleotides: TGCGCCAGCAGTCATCAGACAGCATCCTACGAGCAGTACTTC.